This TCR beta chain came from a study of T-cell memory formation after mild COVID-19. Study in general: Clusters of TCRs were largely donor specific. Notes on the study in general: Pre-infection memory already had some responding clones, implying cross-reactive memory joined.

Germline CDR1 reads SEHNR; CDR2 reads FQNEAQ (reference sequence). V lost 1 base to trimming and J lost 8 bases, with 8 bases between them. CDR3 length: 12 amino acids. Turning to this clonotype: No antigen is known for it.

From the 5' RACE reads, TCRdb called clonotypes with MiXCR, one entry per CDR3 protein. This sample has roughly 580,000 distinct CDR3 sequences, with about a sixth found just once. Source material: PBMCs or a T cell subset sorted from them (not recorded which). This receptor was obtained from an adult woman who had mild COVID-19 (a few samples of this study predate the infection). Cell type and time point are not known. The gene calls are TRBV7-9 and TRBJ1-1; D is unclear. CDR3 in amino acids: CASSLGRWEAFF. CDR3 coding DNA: TGTGCCAGCAGCTTAGGGCGGTGGGAAGCTTTCTTT.